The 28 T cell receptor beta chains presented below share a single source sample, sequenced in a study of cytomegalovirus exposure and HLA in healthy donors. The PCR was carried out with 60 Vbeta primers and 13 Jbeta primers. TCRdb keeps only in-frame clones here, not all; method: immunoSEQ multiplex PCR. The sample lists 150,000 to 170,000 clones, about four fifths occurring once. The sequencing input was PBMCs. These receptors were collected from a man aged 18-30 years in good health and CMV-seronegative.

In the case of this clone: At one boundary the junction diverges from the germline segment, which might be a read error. CDR3 in DNA: TGTGCCAGCAGGGAAGAGACAGGGATAAATTTCTACGAGCAGTACTTC. This gives the protein CASREETGINFYEQYF. V usage is TRBV2 and J usage is TRBJ2-7; 7 bases align to TRBD1. The CDR3 covers 16 residues. Germline CDR1 SNHLY, CDR2 FYNNEI.

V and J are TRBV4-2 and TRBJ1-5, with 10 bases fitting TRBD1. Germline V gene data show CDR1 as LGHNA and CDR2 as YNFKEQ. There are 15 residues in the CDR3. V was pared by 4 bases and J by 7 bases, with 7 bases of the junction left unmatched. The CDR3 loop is CASSPGTGVGQPQHF. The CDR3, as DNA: TGTGCCAGCAGCCCTGGGACAGGGGTAGGACAGCCCCAGCATTTT.

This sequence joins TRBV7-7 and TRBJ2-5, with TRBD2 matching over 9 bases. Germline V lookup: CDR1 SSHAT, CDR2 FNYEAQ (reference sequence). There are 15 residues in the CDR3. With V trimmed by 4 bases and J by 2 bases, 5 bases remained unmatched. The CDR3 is CASSWRTSAQETQYF. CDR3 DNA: TGTGCCAGCAGCTGGAGGACTAGCGCTCAAGAGACCCAGTACTTC.

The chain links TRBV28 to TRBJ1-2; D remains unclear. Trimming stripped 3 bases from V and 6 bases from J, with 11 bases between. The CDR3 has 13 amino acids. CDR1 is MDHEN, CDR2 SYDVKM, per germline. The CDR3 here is CASSLPQIDGYTF. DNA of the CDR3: TGTGCCAGCAGTTTGCCACAGATTGATGGCTACACCTTC.

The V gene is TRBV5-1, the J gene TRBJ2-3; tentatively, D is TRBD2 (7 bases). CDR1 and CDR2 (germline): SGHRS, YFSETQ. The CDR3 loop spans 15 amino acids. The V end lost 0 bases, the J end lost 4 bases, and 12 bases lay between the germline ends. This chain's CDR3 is CASSLVGGLADTQYF. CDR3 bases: TGCGCCAGCAGCTTGGTGGGGGGGCTGGCAGATACGCAGTATTTT.

CDR3 residues: CASSQRLRLASTDTQYF. CDR3 nucleotide sequence: TGCGCCAGCAGCCAGAGATTGAGACTAGCCTCCACAGATACGCAGTATTTT. The chain joins TRBV4-1 to TRBJ2-3, with TRBD2 matching over 7 bases. J was trimmed by 2 bases and V by 3 bases; bases with no gene match: 11. CDR3 length equals 17 residues. Germline V lookup: CDR1 MGHRA, CDR2 YSYEKL.

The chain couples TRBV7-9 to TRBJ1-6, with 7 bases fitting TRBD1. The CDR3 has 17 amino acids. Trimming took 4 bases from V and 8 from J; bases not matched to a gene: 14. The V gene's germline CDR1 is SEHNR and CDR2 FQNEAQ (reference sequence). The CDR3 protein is CASSSKTGSAADSPLHF. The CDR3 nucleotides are TGTGCCAGCAGCTCAAAGACAGGGTCTGCTGCGGATTCACCCCTCCACTTT.

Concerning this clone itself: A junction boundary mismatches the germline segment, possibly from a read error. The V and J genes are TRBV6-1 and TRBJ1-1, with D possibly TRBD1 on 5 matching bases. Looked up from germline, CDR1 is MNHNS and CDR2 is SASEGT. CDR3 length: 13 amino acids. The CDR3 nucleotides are TGTGCCACCAGAACCTTGGTGGACACTGAAGCTCTCTTT. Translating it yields CATRTLVDTEALF.

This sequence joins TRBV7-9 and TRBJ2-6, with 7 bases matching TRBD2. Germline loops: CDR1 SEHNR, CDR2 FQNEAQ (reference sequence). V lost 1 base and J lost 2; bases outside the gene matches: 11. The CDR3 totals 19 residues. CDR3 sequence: CASSLVDSLSGAGANVLTF. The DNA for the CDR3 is TGTGCCAGCAGCTTAGTAGACAGCCTCAGCGGGGCTGGGGCCAACGTCCTGACTTTC.

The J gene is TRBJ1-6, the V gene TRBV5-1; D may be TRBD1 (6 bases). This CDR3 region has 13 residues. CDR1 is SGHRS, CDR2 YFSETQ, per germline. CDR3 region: CCLGGHSGSPLHF. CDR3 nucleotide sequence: TGCTGCCTTGGGGGACATTCCGGTTCACCCCTCCACTTT.

The CDR3 is CASSQDSNAPHTGELFF. The CDR3 region has the DNA TGTGCCAGCAGCCAAGACTCGAACGCCCCTCACACCGGGGAGCTGTTTTTT. J is TRBJ2-2 and V is TRBV7-3; the D is unclear. This CDR3 has 17 residues. Germline CDR1 reads SGHTA; CDR2 reads FQGTGA. The V gene lost 5 bases and the J gene lost 3 bases, with 19 bases spanning the gap.

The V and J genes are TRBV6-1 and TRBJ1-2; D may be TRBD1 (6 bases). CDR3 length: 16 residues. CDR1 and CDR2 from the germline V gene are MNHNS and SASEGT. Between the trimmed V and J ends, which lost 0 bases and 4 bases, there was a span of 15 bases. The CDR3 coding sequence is TGTGCCAGCAGTGAAGCGCGTGGCAGGGGACGCTATGGCTACACCTTC. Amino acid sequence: CASSEARGRGRYGYTF.

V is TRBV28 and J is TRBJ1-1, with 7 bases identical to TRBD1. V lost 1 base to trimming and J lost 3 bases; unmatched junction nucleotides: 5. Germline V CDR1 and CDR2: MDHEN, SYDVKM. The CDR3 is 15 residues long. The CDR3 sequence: CASSLSGQGDTEAFF. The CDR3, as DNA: TGTGCCAGCAGTTTATCGGGGCAGGGGGACACTGAAGCTTTCTTT.

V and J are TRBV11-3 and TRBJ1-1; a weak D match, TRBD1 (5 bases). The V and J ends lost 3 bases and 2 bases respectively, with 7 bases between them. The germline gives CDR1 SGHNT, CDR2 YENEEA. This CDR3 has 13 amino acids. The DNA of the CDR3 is TGTGCCAGCAGCTTCGGGGGAAACACTGAAGCTTTCTTT. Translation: CASSFGGNTEAFF.

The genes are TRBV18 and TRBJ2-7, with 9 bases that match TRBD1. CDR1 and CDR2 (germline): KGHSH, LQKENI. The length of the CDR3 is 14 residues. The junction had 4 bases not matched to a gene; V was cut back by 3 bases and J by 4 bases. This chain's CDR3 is CASSPETGGYEQYF. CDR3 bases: TGTGCCAGCTCACCCGAGACAGGGGGATACGAGCAGTACTTC.

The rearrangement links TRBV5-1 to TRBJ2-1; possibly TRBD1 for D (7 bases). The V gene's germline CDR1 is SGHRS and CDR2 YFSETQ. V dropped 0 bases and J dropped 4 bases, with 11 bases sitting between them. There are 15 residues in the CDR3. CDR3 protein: CASSLGAGGYNEQFF. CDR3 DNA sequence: TGCGCCAGCAGCTTGGGGGCAGGGGGGTACAATGAGCAGTTCTTC.

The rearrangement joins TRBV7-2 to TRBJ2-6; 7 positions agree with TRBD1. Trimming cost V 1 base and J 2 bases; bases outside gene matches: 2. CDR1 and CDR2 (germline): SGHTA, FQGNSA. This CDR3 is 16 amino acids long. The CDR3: CASSLDGTAGANVLTF. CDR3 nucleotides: TGTGCCAGCAGCTTAGATGGGACAGCTGGGGCCAACGTCCTGACTTTC.

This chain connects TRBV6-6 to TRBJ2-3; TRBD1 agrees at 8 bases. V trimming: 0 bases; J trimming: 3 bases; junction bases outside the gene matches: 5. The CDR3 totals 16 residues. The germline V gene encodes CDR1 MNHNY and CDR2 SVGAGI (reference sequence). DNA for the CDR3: TGTGCCAGCAGTTACTCGGGCCAGGGGGCAACAGATACGCAGTATTTT. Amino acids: CASSYSGQGATDTQYF.

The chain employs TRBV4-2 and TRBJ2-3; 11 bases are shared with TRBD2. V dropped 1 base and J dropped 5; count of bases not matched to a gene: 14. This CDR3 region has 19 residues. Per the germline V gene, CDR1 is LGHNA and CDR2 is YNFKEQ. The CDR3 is CASSQVSGGAGQERDTQYF. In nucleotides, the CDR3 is TGTGCCAGCAGCCAAGTTAGCGGGGGGGCCGGCCAAGAAAGAGATACGCAGTATTTT.

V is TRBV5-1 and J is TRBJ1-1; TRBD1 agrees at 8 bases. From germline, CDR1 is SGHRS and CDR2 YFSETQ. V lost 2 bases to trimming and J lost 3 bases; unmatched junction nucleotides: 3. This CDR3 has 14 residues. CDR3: CASSFMTGDTEAFF. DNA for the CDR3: TGCGCCAGCAGCTTTATGACAGGGGACACTGAAGCTTTCTTT.

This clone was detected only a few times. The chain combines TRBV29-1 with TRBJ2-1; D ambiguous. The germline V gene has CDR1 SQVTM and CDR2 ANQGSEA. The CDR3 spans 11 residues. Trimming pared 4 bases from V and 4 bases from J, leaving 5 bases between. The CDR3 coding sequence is TGCAGCGTTGCAGTGTACAATGAGCAGTTCTTC. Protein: CSVAVYNEQFF.

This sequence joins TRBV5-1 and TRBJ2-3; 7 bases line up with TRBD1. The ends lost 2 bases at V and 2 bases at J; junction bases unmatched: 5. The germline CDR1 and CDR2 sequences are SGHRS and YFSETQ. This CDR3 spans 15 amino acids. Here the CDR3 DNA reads TGCGCCAGCAGCTTTGGACAGGCCCTCACAGATACGCAGTATTTT. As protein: CASSFGQALTDTQYF.

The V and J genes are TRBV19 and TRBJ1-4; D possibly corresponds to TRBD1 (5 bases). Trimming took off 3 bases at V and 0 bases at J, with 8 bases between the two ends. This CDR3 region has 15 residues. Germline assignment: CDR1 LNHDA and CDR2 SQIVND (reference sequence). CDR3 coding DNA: TGTGCCAGTAGTATGGACACAGCAACTAATGAAAAACTGTTTTTT. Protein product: CASSMDTATNEKLFF.

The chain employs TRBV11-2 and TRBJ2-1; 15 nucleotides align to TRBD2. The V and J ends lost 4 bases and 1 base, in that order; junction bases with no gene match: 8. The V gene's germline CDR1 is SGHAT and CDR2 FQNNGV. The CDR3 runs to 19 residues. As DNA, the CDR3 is TGTGCCAGCAGCTCACGAGGACTAGCGGGGGGGAGGTCCTACAATGAGCAGTTCTTC. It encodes CASSSRGLAGGRSYNEQFF.

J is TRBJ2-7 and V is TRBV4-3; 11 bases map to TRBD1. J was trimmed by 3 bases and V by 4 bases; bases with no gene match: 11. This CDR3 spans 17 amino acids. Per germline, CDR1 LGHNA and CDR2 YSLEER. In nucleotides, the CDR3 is TGCGCCAGCAGCCGTTACCTCTTGGGACAGGGGGACTACGAGCAGTACTTC. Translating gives CASSRYLLGQGDYEQYF.

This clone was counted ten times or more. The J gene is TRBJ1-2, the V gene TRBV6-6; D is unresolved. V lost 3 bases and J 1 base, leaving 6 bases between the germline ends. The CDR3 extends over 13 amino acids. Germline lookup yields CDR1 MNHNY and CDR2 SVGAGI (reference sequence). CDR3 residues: CASSYGDNYGYTF. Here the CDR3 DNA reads TGTGCCAGCAGTTATGGAGATAACTATGGCTACACCTTC.

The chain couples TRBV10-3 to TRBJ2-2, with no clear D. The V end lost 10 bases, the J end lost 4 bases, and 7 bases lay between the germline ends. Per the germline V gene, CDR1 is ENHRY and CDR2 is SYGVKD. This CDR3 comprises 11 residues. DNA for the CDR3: TGTGCCACCGAGAGCACCGGGGAGCTGTTTTTT. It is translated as CATESTGELFF.

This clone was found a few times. The CDR3 DNA reads as TGTGCCAGCAGCGGATATAGGGGTGGGGAGACCCAGTACTTC. It codes for CASSGYRGGETQYF. The J gene is TRBJ2-5, the V gene TRBV11-1; tentative D call: TRBD1 (5 bases). The V end lost 5 bases, the J end lost 5 bases, and 15 bases lay between the germline ends. This CDR3 spans 14 amino acids. Germline V gives CDR1 SGHAT, CDR2 FQDESV (reference sequence).